This is a list of T cell receptor beta chains from one sample in a study of shared clonotypes between healthy human individuals. Some clones are missing from TCRdb's copy, which holds only in-frame ones; the method was immunoSEQ multiplex PCR. The sample has some 2 million clones, 85% to 95% seen once. Specimen: naive CD8+ T cells sorted from blood. These receptor sequences come from a young man in good health. Each CDR3 is given with its conserved first and last residue. The D gene is left open where the match is weak. Only some rows state a clone size, as once, few, many or a class for expanded clones.

NA	TRBV6-5	TRBJ2-7	NA	CASSPAQQYF	TGTGCCAGCAGCCCTGCTCAGCAGTACTTC
NA	TRBV5-6	TRBJ2-7	once	CASSGSIFYEQYF	TGTGCCAGCAGCGGGAGTATCTTTTACGAGCAGTACTTC
NA	TRBV4-3	TRBJ2-7	NA	CASSQSRSYYEQYF	TGCGCCAGCAGCCAAAGCAGGTCCTACTACGAGCAGTACTTC
TRBD1	TRBV6-5	TRBJ1-1	NA	CASSGQGNTEAFF	TGTGCCAGCAGCGGACAGGGAAACACTGAAGCTTTCTTT
NA	TRBV7-9	TRBJ2-5	few	CASSQDRTQETQYF	TGTGCCAGCAGCCAAGACAGGACCCAAGAGACCCAGTACTTC
TRBD1	TRBV30	TRBJ2-1	NA	CAWRTGVYNEQFF	TGTGCCTGGAGGACAGGGGTTTACAATGAGCAGTTCTTC
NA	TRBV4-3	TRBJ1-1	NA	CASSLSLGATEAFF	TGCGCCAGCAGCCTGAGTTTGGGAGCCACTGAAGCTTTCTTT
TRBD2	TRBV4-2	TRBJ2-3	NA	CASSSLTSGGPSDTQYF	TGTGCCAGCAGCTCCCTTACTAGCGGGGGACCCTCGGATACGCAGTATTTT
TRBD1	TRBV2	TRBJ2-5	NA	CASRSDRETQYF	TGTGCCAGCAGGTCAGACAGGGAAACCCAGTACTTC
NA	TRBV6-5	TRBJ2-2	NA	CASWTDANTGELFF	TGTGCCAGTTGGACAGACGCGAACACCGGGGAGCTGTTTTTT
TRBD1	TRBV28	TRBJ1-5	NA	CASSLPRQGRSEPQHF	TGTGCCAGCAGTCTCCCGAGACAGGGGCGGTCGGAGCCCCAGCATTTT
NA	TRBV28	TRBJ1-1	NA	CASSLWAEGSTEAFF	TGTGCCAGCAGTTTATGGGCGGAGGGGAGCACTGAAGCTTTCTTT
TRBD2	TRBV4-2	TRBJ2-2	NA	CASSLQDGGAGTGELFF	TGTGCCAGCAGCCTGCAAGACGGGGGGGCCGGCACCGGGGAGCTGTTTTTT
TRBD1	TRBV6-5	TRBJ2-1	NA	CASRTGGSFNEQFF	TGTGCCAGCAGGACAGGGGGCTCCTTCAATGAGCAGTTCTTC
TRBD1	TRBV5-1	TRBJ1-1	NA	CASSKAETGENTEAFF	TGCGCCAGCAGCAAAGCGGAGACAGGGGAGAACACTGAAGCTTTCTTT
NA	TRBV7-9	TRBJ1-4	NA	CASSVTGVNEKLFF	TGTGCCAGCAGCGTTACAGGAGTTAATGAAAAACTGTTTTTT
NA	TRBV5-1	TRBJ1-1	NA	CASSLLAGANTEAFF	TGCGCCAGCAGCTTGTTGGCAGGAGCGAACACTGAAGCTTTCTTT
NA	TRBV30	TRBJ1-2	NA	CAWDGGFGYTF	TGTGCCTGGGACGGGGGGTTTGGCTACACCTTC
NA	TRBV27	TRBJ2-7	NA	CASSLVQGTSYEQYF	TGTGCCAGCAGCCTAGTCCAGGGAACCTCCTACGAGCAGTACTTC
NA	TRBV9	TRBJ2-7	NA	CASSVEGTTYEQYF	TGTGCCAGCAGCGTAGAAGGGACAACCTACGAGCAGTACTTC
NA	TRBV4-1	TRBJ2-3	NA	CASSSLNGASTDTQYF	TGCGCCAGCAGCAGTTTGAATGGGGCCTCCACAGATACGCAGTATTTT
TRBD1	TRBV7-8	TRBJ2-1	NA	CASSPGTGSAEQFF	TGTGCCAGCAGCCCAGGGACAGGTTCGGCTGAGCAGTTCTTC
NA	TRBV4-3	TRBJ2-7	NA	CASSRDLLDLSYEQYF	TGCGCCAGCAGTCGGGACTTGCTGGATCTCTCCTACGAGCAGTACTTC
NA	TRBV4-1	TRBJ2-7	NA	CASSQVEPYEQYF	TGCGCCAGCAGCCAAGTGGAACCCTACGAGCAGTACTTC
NA	TRBV9	TRBJ2-7	NA	CASSVGDETYEQYF	TGTGCCAGCAGCGTTGGGGATGAAACCTACGAGCAGTACTTC
NA	TRBV10-2	TRBJ1-5	NA	CAGGRQDSNQPQHF	TGCGCCGGGGGTCGACAGGATAGCAATCAGCCCCAGCATTTT
NA	TRBV6-5	TRBJ2-2	NA	CASSYRERAGELFF	TGTGCCAGCAGTTACAGGGAACGGGCCGGGGAGCTGTTTTTT
TRBD2	TRBV4-1	TRBJ2-1	NA	CASSQAPGLADNEQFF	TGCGCCAGCAGCCAAGCACCGGGACTAGCGGACAATGAGCAGTTCTTC
NA	TRBV27	TRBJ1-2	NA	CASRGTDSYYRYTF	TGTGCCAGCAGGGGGACCGACTCCTACTATCGCTACACCTTC
TRBD2	TRBV4-3	TRBJ2-1	once	CASSQDGLAGRNEQFF	TGCGCCAGCAGCCAAGATGGGCTAGCGGGGCGCAATGAGCAGTTCTTC
NA	TRBV28	TRBJ2-7	once	CASSSGGTRLTEQYF	TGTGCCAGCAGCTCCGGCGGGACACGTCTCACCGAGCAGTACTTC
TRBD2	TRBV13	TRBJ2-2	NA	CASSLVRGGRLTGELFF	TGTGCCAGCAGCTTAGTCCGGGGGGGACGATTAACCGGGGAGCTGTTTTTT
NA	TRBV2	TRBJ1-6	NA	CASSGQDYNSPLHF	TGTGCCAGCAGTGGACAGGATTATAATTCACCCCTCCACTTT
NA	TRBV6-6	TRBJ2-3	NA	CASSYSGPEGSQYF	TGTGCCAGCAGTTACTCTGGGCCCGAAGGATCGCAGTATTTT
NA	TRBV6-6	TRBJ2-7	NA	CASSPPDVGLTSEQYF	TGTGCCAGCAGTCCCCCGGACGTGGGGCTAACCTCCGAGCAGTACTTC
NA	TRBV7-9	TRBJ1-1	NA	CASSLPRGQENTEAFF	TGTGCCAGCAGCTTACCTAGGGGACAAGAGAACACTGAAGCTTTCTTT
NA	TRBV11-2	TRBJ2-2	NA	CASSFTGDTGELFF	TGTGCCAGCAGCTTCACCGGAGACACCGGGGAGCTGTTTTTT
TRBD1	TRBV27	TRBJ1-1	NA	CASSPQTGTNTEAFF	TGTGCCAGCAGTCCACAGACAGGGACGAACACTGAAGCTTTCTTT
TRBD1	TRBV29-1	TRBJ2-5	NA	CSVVGQGRETQYF	TGCAGCGTTGTTGGACAGGGCCGCGAGACCCAGTACTTC
NA	TRBV11-2	TRBJ2-3	NA	CASSQTPGTSSTDTQYF	TGTGCCAGCAGCCAGACCCCGGGGACCTCTAGCACAGATACGCAGTATTTT
NA	TRBV5-1	TRBJ2-7	NA	CASSLEGGSYEQYF	TGCGCCAGCAGCTTGGAGGGCGGCTCCTACGAGCAGTACTTC
NA	TRBV5-1	TRBJ1-2	NA	CASSAGSNYGYTF	TGCGCCAGCAGCGCAGGGTCGAACTATGGCTACACCTTC
NA	TRBV7-9	TRBJ2-1	once	CASSLLAYEQFF	TGTGCCAGCAGCTTACTGGCCTATGAGCAGTTCTTC
NA	TRBV4-3	TRBJ1-5	once	CASSQDRGGSNQPQHF	TGCGCCAGCAGCCAAGATCGCGGGGGTAGCAATCAGCCCCAGCATTTT
NA	TRBV6-5	TRBJ1-3	NA	CASSTDGNSGNTIYF	TGTGCCAGCAGCACGGACGGCAACTCTGGAAACACCATATATTTT
TRBD1	TRBV10-1	TRBJ2-7	once	CASSEATGQGVYEQYF	TGCGCCAGCAGTGAGGCCACGGGACAGGGAGTTTACGAGCAGTACTTC
NA	TRBV6-1	TRBJ1-5	NA	CASSEAGLGQPQHF	TGTGCCAGCAGTGAAGCCGGCCTGGGGCAGCCCCAGCATTTT
NA	TRBV28	TRBJ2-2	NA	CASSGVQSAGELFF	TGTGCCAGCAGTGGGGTACAGTCGGCCGGGGAGCTGTTTTTT
TRBD2	TRBV7-9	TRBJ2-7	NA	CASASGTYEQYF	TGTGCCAGCGCCAGCGGGACCTACGAGCAGTACTTC
NA	TRBV27	TRBJ2-7	NA	CASSTYDRTYEQYF	TGTGCCAGCAGTACCTACGACAGGACCTACGAGCAGTACTTC